The following is a TCR beta chain sequence with its context. Its target is unknown. This specimen belongs to a study of cytomegalovirus exposure and HLA in healthy donors. Whole-study context: Earlier results showed 120 million or so unique TCR beta sequences derived from roughly 180 million T cells.

Findings of the study overall: Analysis was performed later, and it showed HLA-associated TCR beta chains to be more clonally expanded than equally common others. A prior analysis recorded that most TCR beta V segments were productive about 87% or about 30% of the time.

The V gene's germline CDR1 is MNHEY and CDR2 SMNVEV (reference sequence). V dropped 2 bases and J dropped 2; count of bases not matched to a gene: 4. The CDR3 length is 15 residues. PCR employed 60 Vbeta and 13 Jbeta primers. Original methodology: In a later analysis, 10 million to 11 million of 75 million to 90 million unique beta chains occurred in at least two donors. Method: immunoSEQ multiplex PCR; TCRdb's copy keeps in-frame clones and lacks some. D and trimming were read from the DNA, whereas the V and J calls and clone size are those reported in that table. This sample has about 260,000 clones, with about four fifths found just once.

This clonotype was sampled from a woman in her thirties or forties in good health and CMV-seropositive. The source material was PBMCs. The chain is built from TRBV27 and TRBJ2-5; 8 bases are a match to TRBD2. The chain's CDR3 is CASSLTAGVQETQYF. The DNA of the CDR3 is TGTGCCAGCAGTTTAACAGCGGGAGTGCAAGAGACCCAGTACTTC.